The 20 T cell receptor beta chains below all came from one sample that was sequenced in a study of blood T cell repertoires in COVID-19 (dated by TCRdb to about 2020). To prepare the library, the immunoSEQ multiplex PCR assay was applied. TCRdb took over this immuneACCESS table, retaining in-frame rearrangements with V and J assigned. Such tables are incomplete; in checked studies, under half of the missing clones stem from an unresolved V gene, and the remainder is unexplained. This sample has tens of thousands of clones in its table, and approximately 78% of those were observed once. Around 7.2% of the sample is in the top ten clones. Sequenced: peripheral blood. Receptors were obtained from a man aged 50 to 60 with active or convalescent COVID-19.

J is TRBJ2-2 and V is TRBV9; D perhaps matches TRBD2 (6 bases). CDR3 length: 16 residues. V was cut by 1 base and J by 6 bases, with 16 bases left in between. The germline gives CDR1 SGDLS, CDR2 YYNGEE. In nucleotides, the CDR3 is TGTGCCAGCAGCGTAACACTTGATCCGGGGGCCGGGGAGCTGTTTTTT. This encodes CASSVTLDPGAGELFF.

This clone was seen a few times. The genes are TRBV28 and TRBJ2-1; 9 positions match TRBD1. This CDR3 has 18 residues. The germline V gene has CDR1 MDHEN and CDR2 SYDVKM. Trimming removed 1 base from V and 8 bases from J; junction bases left unmatched: 15. For the CDR3, the DNA is TGTGCCAGCAGTTTATCCGCCACCGGGACAGGGAGGGTCGATGAGCAGTTCTTC. It encodes CASSLSATGTGRVDEQFF.

The rearrangement joins TRBV7-9 to TRBJ1-5; 9 positions match TRBD1. CDR1 is SEHNR, CDR2 FQNEAQ, per germline (reference sequence). The CDR3 extends over 17 amino acids. Trimming took 5 bases from V and 0 from J; bases not matched to a gene: 8. CDR3 coding DNA: TGTGCCAGCAGCGACACCGGGACAGGGAGTAGCAATCAGCCCCAGCATTTT. Protein product: CASSDTGTGSSNQPQHF.

This clone was detected once. The chain joins TRBV10-3 to TRBJ1-3; D may be TRBD1 (6 bases). Deletions cut 6 bases from V and 3 bases from J, with 15 bases between. The CDR3 is made up of 15 amino acids. Germline values: CDR1 ENHRY, CDR2 SYGVKD. CDR3 in amino acids: CAIRETGTLGNTIYF. The DNA for the CDR3 is TGTGCCATCAGGGAGACAGGCACCCTTGGAAACACCATATATTTT.

The rearrangement uses TRBV28 and TRBJ1-4; D unclear. The ends were cut back, 6 bases at V and 4 bases at J, with 15 bases in the middle. Germline CDR1 MDHEN, CDR2 SYDVKM. The CDR3 has 15 residues. In DNA form, the CDR3 reads TGTGCCAGCAGCCGATATTCGGAGGATAATGAAAAACTGTTTTTT. It translates to CASSRYSEDNEKLFF.

The chain is built from TRBV24-1 and TRBJ2-2, with 9 nucleotides matching TRBD2. Germline trimming cut 0 bases from V and 3 bases from J; bases unmatched to any gene: 4. Germline CDR1 reads KGHDR; CDR2 reads SFDVKD. This CDR3 spans 17 amino acids. DNA for the CDR3: TGTGCCACCAGTGATTTGCGTAGCGGGGGTTACACCGGGGAGCTGTTTTTT. Protein product: CATSDLRSGGYTGELFF.

This clone showed up just once. The chain uses TRBV6-6 and TRBJ1-1; D not resolved. V gave up 2 bases and J gave up 6 bases, with 13 bases separating them. The germline V gene has CDR1 MNHNY and CDR2 SVGAGI (reference sequence). This CDR3 contains 14 residues. The CDR3 spells CASSYPEQLAEAFF. DNA for the CDR3: TGTGCCAGCAGTTACCCCGAACAGTTGGCTGAAGCTTTCTTT.

CDR3 amino acids: CASSSGGATGELFF. CDR3 coding DNA: TGTGCCAGCAGTAGCGGGGGGGCAACCGGGGAGCTGTTTTTT. The V call is TRBV2, the J call TRBJ2-2; 10 bases are shared with TRBD2. Germline lookup yields CDR1 SNHLY and CDR2 FYNNEI. The CDR3 loop spans 14 amino acids. V lost 5 bases and J lost 5; bases outside the gene matches: 2.

This chain links TRBV28 with TRBJ1-4, with 12 positions matching TRBD1. Per the germline V gene, CDR1 is MDHEN and CDR2 is SYDVKM. This CDR3 has 16 residues. V was pared by 4 bases and J by 7 bases, with 7 bases of the junction left unmatched. The CDR3 is CASSSGTGGRVEKLFF. The CDR3 bases are TGTGCCAGCAGTTCCGGGACAGGGGGCCGTGTTGAAAAACTGTTTTTT.

This clone was recorded only once. The J gene is TRBJ1-5, the V gene TRBV6-5, with D uncertain. The CDR3 runs 13 residues. In germline, CDR1 is MNHEY, CDR2 SVGAGI. V gave up 6 bases and J gave up 5 bases, with 11 bases separating them. This CDR3 reads CASRGRSDQPQHF. CDR3 nucleotides: TGTGCCAGCAGGGGCCGATCGGATCAGCCCCAGCATTTT.

The chain combines TRBV10-1 with TRBJ2-3; D possibly corresponds to TRBD2 (5 bases). The CDR3 is 17 residues long. Trimming removed 2 bases from V and 3 bases from J, with 18 bases in between. CDR1 WNHNN and CDR2 SYGVQD come from the germline V gene (reference sequence). The CDR3 nucleotides are TGCGCCAGCAGTGAGAGGACTGCTAGGGAAGGGACAGATACGCAGTATTTT. Its translation is CASSERTAREGTDTQYF.

The chain combines TRBV29-1 with TRBJ1-1; TRBD1 might be the D (6 bases). The CDR3 extends over 14 amino acids. With 4 bases removed from V and 4 bases from J, the gap between germline ends came to 16 bases. CDR1 is SQVTM and CDR2 is ANQGSEA in the germline V gene. Here the CDR3 DNA reads TGCAGCGTTGGGCTTAGACAGGTGGGCACTGAAGCTTTCTTT. Translated: CSVGLRQVGTEAFF.

This chain uses TRBV3-1 (or the pseudogene TRBV3-2) with TRBJ1-5; TRBD1 aligns across 11 bases. This CDR3 comprises 15 residues. V gave up 4 bases and J gave up 5 bases; unmatched junction bases: 4. Germline V lookup: CDR1 LGHDT, CDR2 YNNKEL (reference sequence). The CDR3 spells CASSPGQGAYQPQHF. CDR3 in DNA: TGTGCCAGCAGCCCTGGACAGGGGGCATATCAGCCCCAGCATTTT.

The J gene is TRBJ1-3, the V gene TRBV4-3; TRBD1 agrees at 12 bases. Germline loops: CDR1 LGHNA, CDR2 YSLEER. The J segment lost 0 bases and the V segment lost 0 bases, leaving 6 bases of the junction unmatched. The CDR3 is 19 amino acids. CDR3 in DNA: TGCGCCAGCAGCCAAGATTGGGGACAGGGGGCTCTCTCTGGAAACACCATATATTTT. Its protein product is CASSQDWGQGALSGNTIYF.

The CDR3 here is CASSLSGQGAGETQYF. In nucleotides, the CDR3 is TGTGCCAGCAGTCTCTCCGGACAGGGGGCAGGAGAGACCCAGTACTTC. V is TRBV3-1 (or the pseudogene TRBV3-2) and J is TRBJ2-5; 11 bases line up with TRBD1. Germline loops: CDR1 LGHDT, CDR2 YNNKEL (reference sequence). The CDR3 consists of 16 residues. The V and J ends lost 6 bases and 4 bases, in that order; junction bases with no gene match: 10.

The rearrangement links TRBV7-2 to TRBJ2-1; D is possibly TRBD1 (6 bases). In germline, CDR1 is SGHTA, CDR2 FQGNSA. The CDR3 has 18 residues. The V end was cut by 1 base, the J end by 1 base, with 17 bases between. CDR3 protein: CASSLGNTGQASYNEQFF. CDR3 nucleotide sequence: TGTGCCAGCAGCTTAGGCAACACAGGGCAAGCATCCTACAATGAGCAGTTCTTC. The variable domain in full, completed from reference TRBV7-2 and TRBJ2-1, reads GAGVSQSPSNKVTEKGKDVELRCDPISGHTALYWYRQSLGQGLEFLIYFQGNSAPDKSGLPSDRFSAERTGGSVSTLTIQRTQQEDSAVYLCASSLGNTGQASYNEQFFGPGTRLTVL.

This clone was observed a few times. The CDR3 region has the DNA TGTGCCAGCAGTTGGACAGGGGGGCAGCCCCAGCATTTT. Translating it yields CASSWTGGQPQHF. V gene TRBV2 combines with J gene TRBJ1-5; TRBD1 agrees at 10 bases. V was clipped by 5 bases and J by 7 bases; unmatched bases: 2. The CDR3 runs 13 residues. Germline V gene sequence: CDR1 SNHLY, CDR2 FYNNEI.

The J gene is TRBJ1-4, the V gene TRBV4-3; 7 nucleotides agree with TRBD1. The J segment lost 2 bases and the V segment lost 8 bases, leaving 5 bases of the junction unmatched. CDR1 is LGHNA, CDR2 YSLEER, per germline. The length of the CDR3 is 14 residues. The CDR3 sequence: CASRPGQTNEKLFF. CDR3 coding DNA: TGCGCCAGCCGCCCGGGACAGACTAATGAAAAACTGTTTTTT.

The V call is TRBV12-3 or TRBV12-4, the J call TRBJ1-1; D possibly corresponds to TRBD1 (6 bases). With 0 bases removed from V and 4 bases from J, the gap between germline ends came to 6 bases. CDR3 size: 13 residues. This chain's CDR3 is CASSLAGGTEAFF. The CDR3 DNA follows: TGTGCCAGCAGTTTAGCAGGGGGCACTGAAGCTTTCTTT.

The table lists this clone with a few counts. The rearrangement joins TRBV27 to TRBJ1-1, with D possibly TRBD1 on 6 matching bases. Germline V lookup: CDR1 MNHEY, CDR2 SMNVEV (reference sequence). CDR3 size: 15 residues. V gave up 6 bases and J gave up 5 bases, with 19 bases separating them. CDR3 sequence: CASSHQGSRITEAFF. CDR3 nucleotide sequence: TGTGCCAGCAGCCACCAGGGGTCTAGGATTACTGAAGCTTTCTTT.